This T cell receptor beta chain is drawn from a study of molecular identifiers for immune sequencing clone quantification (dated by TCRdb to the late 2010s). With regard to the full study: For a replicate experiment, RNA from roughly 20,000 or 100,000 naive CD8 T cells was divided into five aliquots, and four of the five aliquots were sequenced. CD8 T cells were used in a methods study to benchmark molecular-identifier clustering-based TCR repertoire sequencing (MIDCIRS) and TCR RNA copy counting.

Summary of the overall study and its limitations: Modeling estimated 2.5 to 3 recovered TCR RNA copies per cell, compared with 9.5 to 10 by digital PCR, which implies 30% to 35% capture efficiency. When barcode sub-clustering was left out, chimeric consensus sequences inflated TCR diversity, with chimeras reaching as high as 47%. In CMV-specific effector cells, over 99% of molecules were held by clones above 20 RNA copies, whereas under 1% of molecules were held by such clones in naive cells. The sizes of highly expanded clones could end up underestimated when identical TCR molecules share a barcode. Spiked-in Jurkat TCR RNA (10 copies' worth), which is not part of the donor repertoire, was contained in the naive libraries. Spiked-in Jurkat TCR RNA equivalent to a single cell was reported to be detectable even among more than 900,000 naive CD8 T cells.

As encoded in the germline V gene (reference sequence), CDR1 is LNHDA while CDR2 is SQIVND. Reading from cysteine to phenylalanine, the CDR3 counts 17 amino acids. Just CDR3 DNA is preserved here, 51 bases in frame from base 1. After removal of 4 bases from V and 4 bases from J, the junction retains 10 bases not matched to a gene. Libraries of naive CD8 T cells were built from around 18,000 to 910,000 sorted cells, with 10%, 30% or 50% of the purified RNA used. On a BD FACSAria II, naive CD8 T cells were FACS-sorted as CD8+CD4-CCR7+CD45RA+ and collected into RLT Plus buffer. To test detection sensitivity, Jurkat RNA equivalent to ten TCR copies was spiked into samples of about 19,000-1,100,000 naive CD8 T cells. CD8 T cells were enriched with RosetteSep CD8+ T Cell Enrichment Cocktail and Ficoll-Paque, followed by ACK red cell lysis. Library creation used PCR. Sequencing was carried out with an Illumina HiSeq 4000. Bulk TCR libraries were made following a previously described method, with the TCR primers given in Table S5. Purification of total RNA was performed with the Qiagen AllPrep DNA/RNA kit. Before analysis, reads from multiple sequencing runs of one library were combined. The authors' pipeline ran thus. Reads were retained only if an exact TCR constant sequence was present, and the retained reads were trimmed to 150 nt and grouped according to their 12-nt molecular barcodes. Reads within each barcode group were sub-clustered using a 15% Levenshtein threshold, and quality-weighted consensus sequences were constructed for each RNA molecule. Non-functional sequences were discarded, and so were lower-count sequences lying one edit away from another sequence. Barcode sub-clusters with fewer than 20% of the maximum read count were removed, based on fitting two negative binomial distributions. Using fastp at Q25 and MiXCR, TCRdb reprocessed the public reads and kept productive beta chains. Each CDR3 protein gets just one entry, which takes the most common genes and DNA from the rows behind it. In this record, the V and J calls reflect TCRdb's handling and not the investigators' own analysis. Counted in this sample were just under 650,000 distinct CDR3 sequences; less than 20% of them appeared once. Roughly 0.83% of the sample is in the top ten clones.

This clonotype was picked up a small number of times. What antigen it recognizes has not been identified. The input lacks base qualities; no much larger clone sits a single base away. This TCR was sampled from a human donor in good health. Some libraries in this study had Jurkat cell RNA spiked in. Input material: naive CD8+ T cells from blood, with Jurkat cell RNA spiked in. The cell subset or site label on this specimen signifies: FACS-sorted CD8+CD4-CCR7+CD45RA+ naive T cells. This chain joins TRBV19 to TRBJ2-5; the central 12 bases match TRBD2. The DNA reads TGTGCCAGTAGTAGTTCTAGCGGGGGGGCCTTAGGAGAGACCCAGTACTTC. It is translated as CASSSSSGGALGETQYF.